The source of this T cell receptor beta chain is a study of Ad26.COV2.S vaccination and SARS-CoV-2 variants. Study overall: Ad26.COV2.S arm of COV1001 included the donor.

The CDR3 is 16 amino acids. V lost 4 bases, J lost 5 bases, and 12 bases stayed unmatched. Germline-derived CDR1 and CDR2 are LGHNA and YSLEER. This clone was recorded only once. As for treatment: about 20 received Ad26.COV2.S at low or high dose, single or two shots; several received placebo; per-sample allocation not given. Day 63 after the first vaccine or placebo injection was the time point for sampling. Clones were sequenced by immunoSEQ multiplex PCR, and TCRdb holds only the in-frame ones, with some missing. The sample shows about 450,000 clones, 89% of them seen only once. Specimen: peripheral blood, collected in a trial of Ad26.COV2.S vaccine versus placebo. The chain uses TRBV4-3 and TRBJ2-3, with TRBD1 matching 7 bases. This receptor was obtained from a person between 18 and 60 years old who received the Ad26.COV2.S COVID-19 vaccine or a placebo. Written as DNA, the CDR3 is TGCGCCAGCAGCCTTGGTAGGGACAGCTCGGGAGATACGCAGTATTTT. Amino acids: CASSLGRDSSGDTQYF.